The 7 T cell receptor beta chains reported below all come from one sample, sequenced in a study of T cell clonality in common variable immunodeficiency. Produced via immunoSEQ multiplex PCR; TCRdb's table is partial and in-frame only. The sample has fewer than 65,000 clones, none seen only once. Sequences were obtained from peripheral blood mononuclear cells. These receptors all come from a person between 18 and 75 years old in good health.

This clone has only a few counts. The CDR3 end falls 3 residues outside the read, so it is completed with the germline J gene. The J gene is TRBJ2-7, the V gene TRBV7-3; a possible D gene is TRBD2 (6 bases). Germline lookup yields CDR1 SGHTA and CDR2 FQGTGA. The CDR3 has 15 residues. The V and J ends lost 1 base and 5 bases respectively, with 15 bases between them. The covered CDR3 bases are TGTGCCAGCAGCTTAAGGGGGGACTTGAACGACGAG. It yields the protein CASSLRGDLNDE. The entire CDR3 reads CASSLRGDLNDEQYF.

Notes on this clone: Sequencing ends 3 residues short of the CDR3 end; the germline J gene provides the rest. The rearrangement links TRBV7-9 to TRBJ1-3; a weak D match, TRBD1 (5 bases). The germline gives CDR1 SEHNR, CDR2 FQNEAQ (reference sequence). V was pared by 3 bases and J by 5 bases, with 8 bases between. The CDR3 is made up of 13 amino acids. CDR3 protein: CASSLADRNTIYF. Partial CDR3 DNA: TGTGCCAGCAGCTTGGCGGACAGAAACACC.

In its sample, this clone was seen a few times. The CDR3 extends 3 residues past the end of the read, so its final part is completed from the germline J gene. The chain combines TRBV19 with TRBJ1-2; TRBD1 aligns across 7 bases. The CDR3 consists of 13 residues. Germline values: CDR1 LNHDA, CDR2 SQIVND (reference sequence). CDR3 in amino acids: CASSEGTADTYTF. The covered CDR3 bases are TGTGCCAGTAGTGAAGGGACAGCCGATACC.

This clone was seen at least ten times. The read halts 3 residues ahead of the CDR3 end, with the missing end drawn from the germline J gene. J is TRBJ2-1 and V is TRBV10-1, with 12 bases fitting TRBD2. The V gene end was trimmed by 5 bases and the J gene end by 5 bases; junction bases not matched to a gene: 7. The CDR3 covers 16 residues. CDR1 and CDR2 from the germline V gene are WNHNN and SYGVQD (reference sequence). The part of the CDR3 DNA that was read is TGCGCCAGCAGTTACAGTAGGACTAGCGGGGACAATGAG. Amino acids: CASSYSRTSGDNE. The CDR3 as a whole reads CASSYSRTSGDNEQFF.

This clone was picked up many times. The CDR3 extends 3 residues past the end of the read, so its final part is completed from the germline J gene. The genes are TRBV19 and TRBJ1-4; 7 bases are shared with TRBD1. Germline V gene lookup returns CDR1 LNHDA and CDR2 SQIVND (reference sequence). The CDR3 consists of 14 residues. The junction had 7 bases not matched to a gene; V was cut back by 5 bases and J by 7 bases. The CDR3 bases that were read are TGTGCCAGTAGTGCCAGGGGGATGACTGAAAAA. Translating it yields CASSARGMTEK. In full, the CDR3 reads CASSARGMTEKLFF.

In this sample, this clone turned up many times. An end of the junction differs from the germline gene, which may be a read error. With the read ending 3 residues before the CDR3 end, the germline J gene is used to fill in that end. The chain employs TRBV4-2 and TRBJ2-1; 13 bases are a match to TRBD2. The CDR3 is made up of 16 amino acids. Germline assignment: CDR1 LGHNA and CDR2 YNFKEQ. The CDR3 loop reads CASSQGLAGVYNEQFF. The sequenced CDR3 bases are TGCGCCAGCAGCCAAGGACTAGCGGGGGTGTACAATGAG.

This clone was seen at least ten times. The read ends 3 residues shy of where the CDR3 ends; the end is completed using the germline J gene. This chain links TRBV20-1 with TRBJ1-2; D perhaps matches TRBD1 (5 bases). Germline loops: CDR1 DFQATT, CDR2 SNEGSKA (reference sequence). Deletions cut 0 bases from V and 5 bases from J, with 7 bases between. The CDR3 is 12 residues long. The covered CDR3 bases are TGCAGTGCTAGAGATCCAGGGTATGGC. Translation gives CSARDPGYG. The whole CDR3 reads CSARDPGYGYTF.